The 13 T cell receptor beta chains below were found in one sample sequenced in a study of type 1 regulatory T cells. Antigen specificity for these receptors is unknown. In TCRdb, the reads were re-called with MiXCR into one record per CDR3 protein. The sample has about 62,000 distinct CDR3 sequences, around 62% seen once. Sequencing was carried out using cultured non-Tr1 T cells, either the whole culture or a sorted T cell fraction (not recorded which). The receptors here all came from a human donor in good health.

This clonotype is deemed medium-sized. The rearrangement uses TRBV29-1 and TRBJ2-1; D is unresolved. Per the germline V gene, CDR1 is SQVTM and CDR2 is ANQGSEA. Deletions cut 6 bases from V and 4 bases from J, with 13 bases between. This CDR3 has 13 amino acids. The CDR3 DNA reads TGCAGCGTCTCAGCGTCGGTATACAATGAGCAGTTCTTC. Translation: CSVSASVYNEQFF.

Sample share makes this clonotype medium-sized. The chain recombines TRBV7-2 with TRBJ2-7, with TRBD2 matching 10 bases. Germline CDR1 reads SGHTA; CDR2 reads FQGNSA. The trim removed 5 bases at V and 2 bases at J, leaving 3 bases unmatched. This CDR3 region has 14 residues. The chain's CDR3 is CASSPLAGAYEQYF. The DNA of the CDR3 is TGTGCCAGCAGCCCGCTAGCGGGAGCCTACGAGCAGTACTTC.

Sample share makes this clonotype medium-sized (0.01 to 0.1%). This sequence joins TRBV9 and TRBJ2-5, with D unresolved. V dropped 0 bases and J dropped 2 bases, with 8 bases sitting between them. The CDR3 runs to 14 residues. Germline V gives CDR1 SGDLS, CDR2 YYNGEE. The CDR3 spells CASSVGVGQETQYF. In nucleotides, the CDR3 is TGTGCCAGCAGCGTAGGAGTCGGGCAAGAGACCCAGTACTTC.

The J gene is TRBJ1-5, the V gene TRBV5-1, with TRBD1 identical over 10 bases. This CDR3 region has 16 residues. Germline V gene sequence: CDR1 SGHRS, CDR2 YFSETQ. V was pared by 2 bases and J by 5 bases, with 7 bases of the junction left unmatched. CDR3 DNA: TGCGCCAGCAGCTTCCCTGACAGGGGGCGGGATCAGCCCCAGCATTTT. It is translated as CASSFPDRGRDQPQHF.

The rearrangement joins TRBV7-9 to TRBJ2-7; 9 bases line up with TRBD2. The V gene end was trimmed by 4 bases and the J gene end by 6 bases; junction bases not matched to a gene: 13. Germline V gene data show CDR1 as SEHNR and CDR2 as FQNEAQ (reference sequence). This CDR3 comprises 16 residues. The CDR3 spells CASSSWVVSGRAEQYF. In DNA form, the CDR3 reads TGTGCCAGCAGCTCATGGGTGGTTAGCGGGAGAGCCGAGCAGTACTTC.

This clonotype was seen only once. The CDR3 loop is CASSQVTGVLSHNEQFF. As DNA, the CDR3 is TGCGCCAGCAGCCAAGTTACAGGGGTTTTATCGCACAATGAGCAGTTCTTC. The chain employs TRBV4-3 and TRBJ2-1; 7 nucleotides match TRBD1. The V and J ends lost 1 base and 5 bases, in that order; junction bases with no gene match: 11. The germline CDR1 and CDR2 sequences are LGHNA and YSLEER. This CDR3 region has 17 residues.

J is TRBJ2-2 and V is TRBV5-1; D is ambiguous. The CDR3 loop spans 13 amino acids. Looked up from germline, CDR1 is SGHRS and CDR2 is YFSETQ. V lost 3 bases to trimming and J lost 7 bases, with 10 bases between them. This CDR3 is CASSSQPYGELFF. For the CDR3, the DNA is TGCGCCAGCAGCTCGCAGCCTTACGGGGAGCTGTTTTTT.

CDR3 region: CSVEEDRFYGYTF. For the CDR3, the DNA is TGCAGCGTTGAAGAAGACAGGTTCTATGGCTACACCTTC. The rearrangement joins TRBV29-1 to TRBJ1-2, with D maybe TRBD1 (6 bases). Trimming removed 0 bases from V and 4 bases from J, with 9 bases in between. This CDR3 has 13 residues. Germline CDR1 is SQVTM and CDR2 is ANQGSEA.

This clonotype is termed medium-sized. The rearrangement joins TRBV2 to TRBJ2-7, with 8 positions matching TRBD2. The germline gives CDR1 SNHLY, CDR2 FYNNEI. Trimming removed 9 bases from V and 0 bases from J; junction bases left unmatched: 7. This CDR3 is built from 14 residues. The CDR3 region has the DNA TGTGCCAGTACGAGCGGGAGCCTCTCCTACGAGCAGTACTTC. Encoded protein: CASTSGSLSYEQYF.

The chain links TRBV24-1 to TRBJ2-1; 11 bases agree with TRBD1. Per germline, CDR1 KGHDR and CDR2 SFDVKD. V dropped 9 bases and J dropped 9; count of bases not matched to a gene: 3. The CDR3 runs to 12 residues. The DNA for the CDR3 is TGTGCCACCGGACAGGGGGCATTTGAGCAGTTCTTC. Translation: CATGQGAFEQFF.

The chain joins TRBV20-1 to TRBJ2-7; 9 bases match TRBD2. Losses at the gene ends were 3 bases for V and 5 bases for J; bases not matched to a gene: 17. This CDR3 has 17 amino acids. Germline lookup yields CDR1 DFQATT and CDR2 SNEGSKA (reference sequence). The CDR3 protein is CSASKLLNSGRGDEQYF. In DNA form, the CDR3 reads TGCAGTGCTAGTAAACTACTTAATAGCGGGAGAGGCGACGAGCAGTACTTC.

This chain links TRBV12-3 or TRBV12-4 with TRBJ1-2, with D possibly being TRBD1 (5 bases). This CDR3 contains 14 residues. The V end was cut by 11 bases, the J end by 0 bases, with 16 bases between. The CDR3 protein is CALRSGLPNYGYTF. In DNA, the CDR3 is TGTGCCCTTAGGTCAGGGTTACCTAACTATGGCTACACCTTC.

This clonotype was seen more than once but under ten times. The V call is TRBV5-1, the J call TRBJ2-7, with D perhaps matching TRBD1 (5 bases). Germline CDR1 and CDR2: SGHRS and YFSETQ. V was shortened by 7 bases and J by 0 bases, with 14 bases between the two germline ends. The CDR3 runs to 14 residues. In DNA, the CDR3 is TGCGCCAGCGGCCGCGGACAATCCTCCTACGAGCAGTACTTC. Translation: CASGRGQSSYEQYF.